The rows below give T cell receptor beta chains drawn from one sample of a study of T cells in Graves' hyperthyroidism and ophthalmopathy. TCRdb reanalysed the multiplex PCR reads using MiXCR and keeps one entry per CDR3 protein. The sample has about 700,000 distinct CDR3 sequences, about 15% seen once. The material sequenced was blood. Receptor source: a woman under 30 with Graves' hyperthyroidism. Each CDR3 is given with its conserved first and last residue. The order of the fields is CDR3 protein, CDR3 DNA, D gene, clone size, V gene, J gene. A D gene is named only where the DNA matches it firmly. Size is stated for part of the rows, as once, few or many counts, or as a class when the clone is expanded.

CDR3aa: CASTLESLARSEQYF; CDR3nt: TGTGCCAGCACCCTCGAGAGCTTGGCGCGATCCGAGCAGTACTTC; d_gene: NA; abundance: many; v_gene: TRBV2; j_gene: TRBJ2-7
CDR3aa: CAISESQGGPYEQYF; CDR3nt: TGTGCCATCAGTGAGTCCCAGGGGGGCCCCTACGAGCAGTACTTC; d_gene: NA; abundance: many; v_gene: TRBV10-3; j_gene: TRBJ2-7
CDR3aa: CASSETGTRGYNEQFF; CDR3nt: TGTGCCAGCAGTGAAACAGGGACACGGGGCTACAATGAGCAGTTCTTC; d_gene: NA; abundance: NA; v_gene: TRBV25-1; j_gene: TRBJ2-1
CDR3aa: CATSVTGYETQYF; CDR3nt: TGTGCCACCAGTGTCACAGGGTATGAGACCCAGTACTTC; d_gene: NA; abundance: many; v_gene: TRBV24-1; j_gene: TRBJ2-5
CDR3aa: CASSQIGKKDEKLFF; CDR3nt: TGCGCCAGCAGCCAAATAGGGAAGAAAGATGAAAAACTGTTTTTT; d_gene: NA; abundance: NA; v_gene: TRBV4-1; j_gene: TRBJ1-4
CDR3aa: CASSQEGPLGLQETQYF; CDR3nt: TGTGCCAGCAGCCAAGAGGGCCCCCTGGGTTTGCAAGAGACCCAGTACTTC; d_gene: NA; abundance: many; v_gene: TRBV3-1; j_gene: TRBJ2-5
CDR3aa: CASSLAEARGTDTQYF; CDR3nt: TGTGCCAGCAGCTTAGCTGAGGCGAGGGGCACAGATACGCAGTATTTT; d_gene: NA; abundance: few; v_gene: TRBV7-9; j_gene: TRBJ2-3
CDR3aa: CSAQVGSSGMKQFF; CDR3nt: TGCAGTGCCCAAGTCGGGTCTAGCGGGATGAAGCAGTTCTTC; d_gene: TRBD2; abundance: many; v_gene: TRBV20-1; j_gene: TRBJ2-1
CDR3aa: CSARGTREPYEQYF; CDR3nt: TGCAGTGCTAGAGGGACGAGGGAGCCCTACGAGCAGTACTTC; d_gene: NA; abundance: NA; v_gene: TRBV20-1; j_gene: TRBJ2-7
CDR3aa: CASSSPASGSTDTQYF; CDR3nt: TGTGCCAGCAGTTCCCCGGCTAGCGGGAGCACAGATACGCAGTATTTT; d_gene: TRBD2; abundance: many; v_gene: TRBV28; j_gene: TRBJ2-3
CDR3aa: CASSQMDRRYEQYF; CDR3nt: TGTGCCAGCAGCCAGATGGACCGACGCTACGAGCAGTACTTC; d_gene: NA; abundance: many; v_gene: TRBV3-1; j_gene: TRBJ2-7
CDR3aa: CSARGVSGPYNEQFF; CDR3nt: TGCAGTGCTAGAGGGGTTTCCGGGCCCTACAATGAGCAGTTCTTC; d_gene: NA; abundance: NA; v_gene: TRBV20-1; j_gene: TRBJ2-1
CDR3aa: CSVKSYEQYF; CDR3nt: TGCAGCGTGAAGTCCTACGAGCAGTATTTC; d_gene: NA; abundance: NA; v_gene: TRBV29-1; j_gene: TRBJ2-7
CDR3aa: CASSFRGNGNEQFF; CDR3nt: TGTGCCAGCAGCTTTCGAGGAAACGGAAATGAGCAGTTCTTC; d_gene: NA; abundance: many; v_gene: TRBV7-9; j_gene: TRBJ2-1
CDR3aa: CASSAYRGSGELFF; CDR3nt: TGTGCCAGCAGCGCCTACAGGGGAAGCGGGGAGCTGTTTTTT; d_gene: TRBD1; abundance: NA; v_gene: TRBV11-2; j_gene: TRBJ2-2
CDR3aa: CASSLLEYNEQFF; CDR3nt: TGTGCCAGCAGCTTGTTGGAATACAATGAGCAGTTCTTC; d_gene: NA; abundance: NA; v_gene: TRBV7-6; j_gene: TRBJ2-1
CDR3aa: CASSEGLAGEETQYF; CDR3nt: TGTGCCAGCAGCGAAGGACTAGCGGGAGAGGAGACCCAGTACTTC; d_gene: TRBD2; abundance: many; v_gene: TRBV4-2; j_gene: TRBJ2-5
CDR3aa: CASSWDPDTGELFF; CDR3nt: TGTGCCAGCAGCTGGGACCCCGACACCGGGGAGCTGTTTTTT; d_gene: NA; abundance: many; v_gene: TRBV11-2; j_gene: TRBJ2-2
CDR3aa: CASSDTDKLSYNEQFF; CDR3nt: TGTGCCAGCAGTGATACCGACAAACTCTCCTACAATGAGCAGTTCTTC; d_gene: NA; abundance: NA; v_gene: TRBV25-1; j_gene: TRBJ2-1
CDR3aa: CSANFGQGTGELFF; CDR3nt: TGCAGTGCTAACTTCGGTCAGGGTACCGGGGAGCTGTTTTTT; d_gene: NA; abundance: many; v_gene: TRBV20-1; j_gene: TRBJ2-2
CDR3aa: CTESQGGARTEAFF; CDR3nt: TGTACCGAAAGCCAGGGTGGGGCGCGGACTGAAGCTTTCTTT; d_gene: NA; abundance: many; v_gene: TRBV30; j_gene: TRBJ1-1
CDR3aa: CASSTSSGSGRDEQYF; CDR3nt: TGTGCCAGCAGCACTTCTAGCGGGAGCGGACGGGACGAGCAGTACTTC; d_gene: TRBD2; abundance: few; v_gene: TRBV9; j_gene: TRBJ2-7
CDR3aa: CASSQGRYEKLFF; CDR3nt: TGTGCCAGCAGCCAAGGGAGGTATGAAAAACTGTTTTTT; d_gene: NA; abundance: many; v_gene: TRBV3-1; j_gene: TRBJ1-4
CDR3aa: CASSQPSGTEAFF; CDR3nt: TGTGCCAGCAGCCAACCCTCGGGCACTGAAGCTTTCTTT; d_gene: NA; abundance: NA; v_gene: TRBV3-1; j_gene: TRBJ1-1
CDR3aa: CASADRRKPRANTGELFF; CDR3nt: TGTGCCAGTGCGGACAGAAGGAAGCCGCGCGCGAACACCGGGGAGCTGTTTTTT; d_gene: NA; abundance: many; v_gene: TRBV6-5; j_gene: TRBJ2-2
CDR3aa: CASAPGTNQETQYF; CDR3nt: TGTGCTAGTGCCCCTGGGACTAACCAAGAGACCCAGTACTTC; d_gene: TRBD2; abundance: many; v_gene: TRBV12-5; j_gene: TRBJ2-5
CDR3aa: CATSDGTSGRANTGELFF; CDR3nt: TGTGCCACCAGTGATGGGACTAGCGGGAGGGCGAACACCGGGGAGCTGTTTTTT; d_gene: TRBD2; abundance: few; v_gene: TRBV24-1; j_gene: TRBJ2-2
CDR3aa: CASSPAARHFLTDTQYF; CDR3nt: TGTGCCAGCTCACCCGCAGCGAGACACTTTCTTACAGATACGCAGTATTTT; d_gene: NA; abundance: NA; v_gene: TRBV7-2; j_gene: TRBJ2-3
CDR3aa: CSASYSGRIDEQYF; CDR3nt: TGCAGTGCTAGTTACAGCGGGAGGATCGACGAGCAGTACTTC; d_gene: TRBD2; abundance: many; v_gene: TRBV20-1; j_gene: TRBJ2-7
CDR3aa: CASSLIAGGSQPQHF; CDR3nt: TGTGCCAGCAGCTTAATCGCGGGGGGGAGTCAGCCCCAGCATTTT; d_gene: NA; abundance: NA; v_gene: TRBV7-2; j_gene: TRBJ1-5
CDR3aa: CAWEGLATTGELFF; CDR3nt: TGTGCCTGGGAGGGACTAGCGACCACCGGGGAGCTGTTTTTT; d_gene: TRBD2; abundance: NA; v_gene: TRBV30; j_gene: TRBJ2-2
CDR3aa: CAWSVLLTGDSPLHF; CDR3nt: TGTGCCTGGAGTGTACTTCTGACAGGGGATTCACCCCTCCACTTT; d_gene: TRBD1; abundance: many; v_gene: TRBV30; j_gene: TRBJ1-6
CDR3aa: CATSGGGRRYNEQFF; CDR3nt: TGTGCCACCAGCGGCGGAGGGAGGAGGTACAATGAGCAGTTCTTC; d_gene: NA; abundance: few; v_gene: TRBV15; j_gene: TRBJ2-1
CDR3aa: CASSSGTGGLYGYTF; CDR3nt: TGTGCCAGCAGCTCCGGGACAGGGGGTTTGTATGGCTACACCTTC; d_gene: TRBD1; abundance: many; v_gene: TRBV13; j_gene: TRBJ1-2
CDR3aa: CASSLSTGFATNEKLFF; CDR3nt: TGTGCCAGCAGTTTATCGACAGGCTTTGCAACTAATGAAAAACTGTTTTTT; d_gene: NA; abundance: few; v_gene: TRBV27; j_gene: TRBJ1-4
CDR3aa: CASSESGDISWAKNIQYF; CDR3nt: TGTGCCAGCAGTGAATCGGGGGACATTTCGTGGGCCAAAAACATTCAGTACTTC; d_gene: NA; abundance: NA; v_gene: TRBV6-1; j_gene: TRBJ2-4